These 4 T cell receptor beta chains were sequenced from one sample in a study of T cell responses to AZD1222 COVID-19 vaccine. Method: immunoSEQ multiplex PCR; TCRdb's copy keeps in-frame clones and lacks some. Among 100,000 to 150,000 clones listed, around 87% were seen once. The specimen comprised peripheral blood, sampled on day 0 of AZD1222 vaccination. The source is an adult in good health.

The sample holds a few counts of this clone. V and J are TRBV2 and TRBJ1-6; D is uncertain. The CDR3 has 18 residues. The V gene lost 0 bases and the J gene lost 0 bases, with 12 bases spanning the gap. Germline V lookup: CDR1 SNHLY, CDR2 FYNNEI. CDR3 region: CASSEADDGSSYNSPLHF. The CDR3 nucleotides read TGTGCCAGCAGTGAAGCGGACGACGGAAGCTCCTATAATTCACCCCTCCACTTT.

This clone was observed once. The chain joins TRBV4-1 to TRBJ1-5, with D possibly being TRBD1 (5 bases). Trimming pared 6 bases from V and 3 bases from J, leaving 12 bases between. Germline assignment: CDR1 MGHRA and CDR2 YSYEKL. This CDR3 is built from 14 residues. The CDR3 sequence: CASRPSGTNQPQHF. CDR3 DNA: TGCGCCAGCAGACCTTCAGGGACCAATCAGCCCCAGCATTTT.

The chain is built from TRBV7-8 and TRBJ1-2; TRBD1 might be the D (6 bases). Trimming stripped 7 bases from V and 3 bases from J, with 24 bases between. Germline lookup yields CDR1 SGHVS and CDR2 FQNEAQ. This CDR3 comprises 17 residues. The CDR3 loop reads CASTQGRRGGAHYGYTF. In DNA form, the CDR3 reads TGTGCCAGCACCCAGGGCCGGCGGGGGGGCGCCCACTATGGCTACACCTTC.

This chain uses TRBV24-1 with TRBJ1-2, with 11 bases fitting TRBD1. CDR1 and CDR2 (germline): KGHDR, SFDVKD. V was clipped by 4 bases and J by 6 bases; unmatched bases: 3. The CDR3 has 14 amino acids. CDR3 sequence reads: CATSDRGQGDGYTF. CDR3 nucleotides: TGTGCCACCAGTGACCGGGGACAGGGGGATGGCTACACCTTC.